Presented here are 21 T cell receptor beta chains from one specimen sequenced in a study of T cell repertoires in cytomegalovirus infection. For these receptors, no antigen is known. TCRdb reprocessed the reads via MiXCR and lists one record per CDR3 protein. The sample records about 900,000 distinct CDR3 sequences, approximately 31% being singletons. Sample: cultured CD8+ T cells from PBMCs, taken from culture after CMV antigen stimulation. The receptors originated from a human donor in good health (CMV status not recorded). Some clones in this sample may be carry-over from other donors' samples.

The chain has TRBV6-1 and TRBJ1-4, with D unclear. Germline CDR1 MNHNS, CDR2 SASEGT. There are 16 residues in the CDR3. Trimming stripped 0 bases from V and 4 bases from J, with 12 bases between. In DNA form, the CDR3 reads TGTGCCAGCAGTGAAGCGCCGTCCGGGTTTAATGAAAAACTGTTTTTT. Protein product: CASSEAPSGFNEKLFF.

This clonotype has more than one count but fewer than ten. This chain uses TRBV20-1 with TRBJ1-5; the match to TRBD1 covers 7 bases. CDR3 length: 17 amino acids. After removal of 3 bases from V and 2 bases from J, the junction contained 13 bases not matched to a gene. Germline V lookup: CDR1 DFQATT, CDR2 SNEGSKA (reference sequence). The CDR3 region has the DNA TGCAGTGCTAGCTACGACAGGGAGATTGTTGGCAATCAGCCCCAGCATTTT. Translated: CSASYDREIVGNQPQHF.

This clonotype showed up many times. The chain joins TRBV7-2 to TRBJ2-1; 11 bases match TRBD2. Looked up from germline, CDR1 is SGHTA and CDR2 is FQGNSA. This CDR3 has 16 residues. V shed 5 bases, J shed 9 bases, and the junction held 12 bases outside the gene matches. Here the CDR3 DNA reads TGTGCCAGCAGCAAGCGACTAGCGGGGCCGATTTTTGAGCAGTTCTTC. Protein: CASSKRLAGPIFEQFF.

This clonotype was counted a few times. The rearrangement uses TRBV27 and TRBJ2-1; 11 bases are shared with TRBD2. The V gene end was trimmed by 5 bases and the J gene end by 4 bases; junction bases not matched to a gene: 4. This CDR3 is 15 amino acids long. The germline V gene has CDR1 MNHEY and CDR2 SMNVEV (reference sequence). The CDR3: CASSIAGGHYNEQFF. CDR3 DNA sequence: TGTGCCAGCAGTATAGCGGGGGGGCATTACAATGAGCAGTTCTTC.

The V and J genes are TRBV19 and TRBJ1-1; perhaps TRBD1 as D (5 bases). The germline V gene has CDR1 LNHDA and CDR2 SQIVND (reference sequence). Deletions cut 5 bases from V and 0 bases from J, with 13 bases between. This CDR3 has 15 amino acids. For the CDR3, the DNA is TGTGCCAGTAGTCCCTCCGGGGCGATGAACACTGAAGCTTTCTTT. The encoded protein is CASSPSGAMNTEAFF.

CDR3 sequence (DNA): TGTGCCAGCAGTTCGGCTAGGACGGATAGCACAGATACGCAGTATTTT. Translated, it gives CASSSARTDSTDTQYF. V gene TRBV6-2 or TRBV6-3 combines with J gene TRBJ2-3; D not certain. Trimming removed 4 bases at V and 0 bases at J, with 14 bases between. Looked up from germline, CDR1 is MNHEY and CDR2 is SVGEGT. The CDR3 covers 16 residues.

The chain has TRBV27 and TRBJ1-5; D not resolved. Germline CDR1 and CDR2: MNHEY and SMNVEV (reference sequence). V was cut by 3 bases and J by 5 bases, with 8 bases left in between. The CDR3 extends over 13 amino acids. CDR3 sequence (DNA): TGTGCCAGCAGTTTGGTCAAGGATCAGCCCCAGCATTTT. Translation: CASSLVKDQPQHF.

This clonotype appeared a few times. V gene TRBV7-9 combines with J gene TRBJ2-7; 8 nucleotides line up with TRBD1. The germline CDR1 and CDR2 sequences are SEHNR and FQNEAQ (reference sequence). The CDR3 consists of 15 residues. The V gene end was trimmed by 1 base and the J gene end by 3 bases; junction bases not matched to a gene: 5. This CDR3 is CASSLVTGAYYEQYF. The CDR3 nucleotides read TGTGCCAGCAGCTTAGTGACAGGGGCTTACTACGAGCAGTACTTC.

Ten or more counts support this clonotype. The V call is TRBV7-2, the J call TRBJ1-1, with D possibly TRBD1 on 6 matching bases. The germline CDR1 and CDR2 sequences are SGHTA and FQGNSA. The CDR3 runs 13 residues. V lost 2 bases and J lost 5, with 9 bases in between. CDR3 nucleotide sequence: TGTGCCAGCAGCTTATGGGGGCGGACTGAAGCTTTCTTT. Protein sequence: CASSLWGRTEAFF.

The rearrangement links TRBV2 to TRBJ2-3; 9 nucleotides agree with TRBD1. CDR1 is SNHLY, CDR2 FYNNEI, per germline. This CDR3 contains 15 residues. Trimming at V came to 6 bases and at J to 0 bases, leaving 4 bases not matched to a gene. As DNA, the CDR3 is TGTGCCAGCAGCTGGACAGGGGTTAGCACAGATACGCAGTATTTT. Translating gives CASSWTGVSTDTQYF.

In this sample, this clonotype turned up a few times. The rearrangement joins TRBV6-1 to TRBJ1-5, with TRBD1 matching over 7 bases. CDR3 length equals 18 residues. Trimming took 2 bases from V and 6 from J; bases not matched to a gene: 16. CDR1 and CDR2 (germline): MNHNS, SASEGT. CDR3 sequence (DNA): TGTGCCAGCAGTGAAATCCGAGAGACAGGGAGTTTTGGTCAGCCCCAGCATTTT. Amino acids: CASSEIRETGSFGQPQHF.

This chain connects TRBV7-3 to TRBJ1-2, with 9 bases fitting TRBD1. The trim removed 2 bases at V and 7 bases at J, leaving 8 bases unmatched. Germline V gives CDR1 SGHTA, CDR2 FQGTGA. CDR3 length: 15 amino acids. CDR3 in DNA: TGTGCCAGCAGCTTATTCGGGACAGGGAGTTTTGGCTACACCTTC. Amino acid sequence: CASSLFGTGSFGYTF.

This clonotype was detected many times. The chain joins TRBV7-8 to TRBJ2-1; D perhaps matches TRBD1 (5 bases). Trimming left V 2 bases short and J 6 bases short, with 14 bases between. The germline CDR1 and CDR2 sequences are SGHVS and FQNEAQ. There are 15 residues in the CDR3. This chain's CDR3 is CASSLWVPQGNEQFF. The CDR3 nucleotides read TGTGCCAGCAGCTTATGGGTCCCTCAGGGCAATGAGCAGTTCTTC.

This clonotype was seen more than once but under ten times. CDR3 nucleotides: TGTGCCAGCGGGAGGGCTCCCTACGAGCAGTACGTC. It codes for CASGRAPYEQYV. The V gene is TRBV6-2 or TRBV6-3, the J gene TRBJ2-7; 7 bases are shared with TRBD2. Trimming took 8 bases from V and 2 from J; bases not matched to a gene: 3. CDR3 size: 12 residues. Germline CDR1 and CDR2: MNHEY and SVGEGT.

Here the CDR3 DNA reads TGTGCCAACATTGGGGGGGCGGATGAGCAGTTCTTC. It specifies CANIGGADEQFF. The genes are TRBV2 and TRBJ2-1, with D possibly being TRBD2 (7 bases). Germline lookup yields CDR1 SNHLY and CDR2 FYNNEI. The CDR3 is made up of 12 amino acids. V lost 10 bases and J 8 bases, leaving 15 bases between the germline ends.

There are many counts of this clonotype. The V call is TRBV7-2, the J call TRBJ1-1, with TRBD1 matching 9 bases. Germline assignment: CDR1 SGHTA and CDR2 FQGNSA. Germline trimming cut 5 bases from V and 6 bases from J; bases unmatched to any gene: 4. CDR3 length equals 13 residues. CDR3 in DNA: TGTGCCAGCAGCGCAACAGGGGGCCCTGAAGCTTTCTTT. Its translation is CASSATGGPEAFF.

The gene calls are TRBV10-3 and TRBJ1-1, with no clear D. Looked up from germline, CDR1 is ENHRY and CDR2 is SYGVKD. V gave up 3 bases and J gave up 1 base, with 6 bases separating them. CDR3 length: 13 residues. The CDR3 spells CAISEWGNTEAFF. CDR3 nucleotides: TGTGCCATCAGTGAATGGGGGAACACTGAAGCTTTCTTT.

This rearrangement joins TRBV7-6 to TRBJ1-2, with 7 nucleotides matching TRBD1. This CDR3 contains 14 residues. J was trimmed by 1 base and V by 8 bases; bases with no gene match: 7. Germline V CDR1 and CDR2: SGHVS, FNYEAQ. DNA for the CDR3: TGTGCCAGCGGAGGACAGGCTAATAACTATGGCTACACCTTC. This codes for CASGGQANNYGYTF. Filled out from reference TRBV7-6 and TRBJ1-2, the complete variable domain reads GAGVSQSPRYKVTKRGQDVALRCDPISGHVSLYWYRQALGQGPEFLTYFNYEAQQDKSGLPNDRFSAERPEGSISTLTIQRTEQRDSAMYRCASGGQANNYGYTFGSGTRLTVV.

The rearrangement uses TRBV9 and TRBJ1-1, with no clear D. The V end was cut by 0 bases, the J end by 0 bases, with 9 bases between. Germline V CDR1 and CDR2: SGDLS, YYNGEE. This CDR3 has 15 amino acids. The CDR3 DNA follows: TGTGCCAGCAGCGTAGTTGTGCCCGTGAACACTGAAGCTTTCTTT. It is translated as CASSVVVPVNTEAFF.

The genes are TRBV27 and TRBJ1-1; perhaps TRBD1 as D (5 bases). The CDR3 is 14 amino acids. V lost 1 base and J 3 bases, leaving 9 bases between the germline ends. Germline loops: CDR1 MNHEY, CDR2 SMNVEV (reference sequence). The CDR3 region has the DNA TGTGCCAGCAGTTTATTGGGGGAATACACTGAAGCTTTCTTT. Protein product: CASSLLGEYTEAFF.

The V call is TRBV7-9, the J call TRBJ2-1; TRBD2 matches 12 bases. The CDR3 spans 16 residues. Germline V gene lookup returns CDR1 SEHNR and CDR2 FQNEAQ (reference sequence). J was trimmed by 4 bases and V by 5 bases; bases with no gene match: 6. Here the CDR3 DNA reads TGTGCCAGCAGCCCCCGACTAGCGGGGGTATACAATGAGCAGTTCTTC. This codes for CASSPRLAGVYNEQFF.